Detailed here is one T cell receptor (beta chain). No antigen is known for it. This sample is drawn from a study of shared clonotypes between healthy human individuals. Overall study results and limits: Larger estimated richness was generally seen in naive subsets than in memory subsets. Blood alone was sampled, and tissue repertoires likely differ. Lower generation probabilities were found for non-shared clonotypes than for those shared by all four donors. Naive CD4 clonotypes were shared across a handful of donors at around 5.4%.

Repertoires were generated with immunoSEQ multiplex PCR, while TCRdb's copy carries only in-frame clones and drops some. The table has about 2 million clones, approximately 94% seen once. The CDR3 has 18 residues. V shed 2 bases and J 4 bases; nucleotides not matched to a gene: 13. Germline V gene lookup returns CDR1 PRHDT and CDR2 FYEKMQ (reference sequence). CD45RO-negative, CCR7-selected cells formed the naive CD8 fraction, which excluded terminally differentiated effector memory CD45RA+ cells. The source of this sequence is a man younger than 30 in good health. Sample: naive CD8+ T cells sorted from blood. The chain employs TRBV13 and TRBJ2-5; TRBD2 matches at 10 bases. DNA of the CDR3: TGTGCCAGCAGCTTATTAGAAGCGGGAGGGCCGGGGCGAGAGACCCAGTACTTC. The encoded protein is CASSLLEAGGPGRETQYF.